The clone carrying this TCR beta chain occurred once. Its target is not known. Then a second PCR, running roughly 6 to 12 cycles, was carried out with a sample-barcoded 5' primer and a J-beta primer mix. TCRdb analysed the 5' RACE reads with MiXCR anew, one entry per CDR3 protein. There are 1.4 million or so distinct CDR3 sequences in the sample; 35% to 45% occur only once, and roughly 3.7% lies in the top ten. With 0 bases removed from V and 10 bases from J, the gap between germline ends came to 13 bases. The germline gives CDR1 MNHEY, CDR2 SMNVEV (reference sequence). The CDR3 covers 14 residues. In each sample, at least 6 million PBMCs were isolated. This record comes from a study of blood T cells in healthy people across ages. Whole-study findings and limits: Age showed a roughly linear inverse relationship with TCR beta diversity per million T cells.

The receptor was isolated from a woman aged 18 to 35 in good health. Sequences were obtained from blood. The chain couples TRBV27 to TRBJ2-1, with D possibly matching TRBD1 (6 bases). As DNA, the CDR3 is TGTGCCAGCAGTTTATCTGCAGGGGCCTACGAGCAGTTCTTC. Translating it yields CASSLSAGAYEQFF.